This T cell receptor (beta chain) was obtained from a study of somatic mutations in cytotoxic T cells in rheumatoid arthritis. This CDR3 is built from 19 residues. Trimming took off 1 base at V and 8 bases at J, with 24 bases between the two ends. CDR1 and CDR2 from the germline V gene are SGHNT and YENEEA. Produced via immunoSEQ multiplex PCR; TCRdb's table is partial and in-frame only. Among 7,500 to 9,000 clones listed, 75% were seen once. This clone was counted only a few times. Sequenced sample: CD8+ T cells sorted from blood. The sequence was obtained from an adult with rheumatoid arthritis. The V call is TRBV11-3, the J call TRBJ1-6; tentative D call: TRBD1 (6 bases). The CDR3 sequence is CASSLAGPAGHPPHSPLHF. The CDR3 DNA is TGTGCCAGCAGCTTAGCGGGGCCCGCGGGACACCCGCCGCATTCACCCCTCCACTTT.